The clone carrying this T cell receptor beta chain has at least ten counts. This specimen belongs to a study of T cells in Graves' hyperthyroidism and ophthalmopathy. The germline V and J ends were trimmed by 4 bases and 5 bases, with 11 bases remaining between them. Germline CDR1 reads ENHRY; CDR2 reads SYGVKD. The CDR3 has 13 residues. The TCR beta CDR3 regions underwent amplification using RNA transcripts as the source. Carried out on the TCR CDR3, a first-round RT-PCR used the HTBI primer set. TCRdb called the multiplex PCR reads again in MiXCR, with one record for every CDR3 protein. The sample carries roughly 500,000 distinct CDR3 sequences, 40% to 50% recorded once.

Input material: peripheral blood or thyroid tissue (not recorded which). The chain is built from TRBV10-3 and TRBJ2-5; D gene uncertain. The sequence was collected from an adult woman with Graves' disease, either hyperthyroidism or ophthalmopathy (not recorded which). This CDR3 is CAISAHSRETQYF. DNA for the CDR3: TGTGCCATCAGTGCGCACTCCCGGGAGACCCAGTACTTC.